The 2 T cell receptor beta chains in this list originate from one sample, sequenced in a study of OX40 agonist ivuxolimab in advanced cancers. The assay was immunoSEQ multiplex PCR, and TCRdb's table has in-frame clones only and misses some. The data show some 74,000 clones, 80% to 95% seen once. The starting material was CD4+ or CD8+ T cells sorted from blood, obtained in a trial of the OX40 agonist ivuxolimab. These receptors came from an adult with an advanced solid tumor such as melanoma, head and neck, liver or kidney cancer.

J is TRBJ1-5 and V is TRBV19; 7 nucleotides agree with TRBD1. Germline CDR1 reads LNHDA; CDR2 reads SQIVND (reference sequence). The trim removed 3 bases at V and 7 bases at J, leaving 15 bases unmatched. The CDR3 contains 17 residues. Here the CDR3 reads CASSIPRDSNVWQPQHF. The DNA for the CDR3 is TGTGCCAGTAGTATCCCCCGGGACAGTAATGTATGGCAGCCCCAGCATTTT.

This chain connects TRBV5-4 to TRBJ2-5; D remains unclear. Germline V lookup: CDR1 SGHNT, CDR2 YYREEE (reference sequence). There are 13 residues in the CDR3. V lost 4 bases, J lost 4 bases, and 11 bases lay in between. The CDR3 protein is CASSQVGTETQYF. CDR3 DNA sequence: TGTGCCAGCAGCCAGGTGGGAACAGAGACCCAGTACTTC. Variable domain in full (rest from reference TRBV5-4 and TRBJ2-5): ETGVTQSPTHLIKTRGQQVTLRCSSQSGHNTVSWYQQALGQGPQFIFQYYREEENGRGNFPPRFSGLQFPNYSSELNVNALELDDSALYLCASSQVGTETQYFGPGTRLLVL.